The present T cell receptor beta chain was sequenced within a study of blood T cell repertoires in COVID-19. The table came from immunoSEQ multiplex PCR; TCRdb's copy has only in-frame clones and leaves some out. The sample records about 380,000 clones, roughly 91% being singletons. This CDR3 has 14 residues. The germline CDR1 and CDR2 sequences are LNHDA and SQIVND (reference sequence). V was pared by 7 bases and J by 6 bases, with 15 bases between. The participants were between about 18 and 90 years old and came from 24 US areas. Two negative PCRs, clearance, or symptom resolution were required of recovered Cohort 3 donors.

The chain couples TRBV19 to TRBJ2-2, with a tentative D call TRBD1 (6 bases). The receptor was isolated from a woman aged 18 to 35 who had recovered from COVID-19. The sample consisted of PBMCs or T cells enriched from blood (not recorded which). CDR3 in amino acids: CASIEQGVPGELFF. In DNA form, the CDR3 reads TGTGCCAGTATAGAACAGGGAGTCCCCGGGGAGCTGTTTTTT.